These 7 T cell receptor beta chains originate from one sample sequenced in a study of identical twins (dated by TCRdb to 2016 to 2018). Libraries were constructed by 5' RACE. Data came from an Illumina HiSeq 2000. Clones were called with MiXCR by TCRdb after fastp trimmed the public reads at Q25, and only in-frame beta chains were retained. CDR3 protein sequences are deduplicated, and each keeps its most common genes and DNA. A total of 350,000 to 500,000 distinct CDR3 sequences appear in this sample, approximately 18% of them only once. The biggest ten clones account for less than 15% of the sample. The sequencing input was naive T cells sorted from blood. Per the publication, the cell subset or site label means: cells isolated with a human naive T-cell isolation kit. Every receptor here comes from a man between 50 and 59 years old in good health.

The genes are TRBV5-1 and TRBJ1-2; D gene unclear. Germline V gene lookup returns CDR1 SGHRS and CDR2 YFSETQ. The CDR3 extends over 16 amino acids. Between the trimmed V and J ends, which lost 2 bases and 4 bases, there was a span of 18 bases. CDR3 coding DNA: TGCGCCAGCAGCTTTTACGGCTCCCAATCCTCCTATGGCTACACCTTC. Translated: CASSFYGSQSSYGYTF.

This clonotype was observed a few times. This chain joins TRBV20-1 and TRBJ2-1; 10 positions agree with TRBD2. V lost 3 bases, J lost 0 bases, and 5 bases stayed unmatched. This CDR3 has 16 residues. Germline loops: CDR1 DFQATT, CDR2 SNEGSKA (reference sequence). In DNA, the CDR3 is TGCAGTGCTAGCCCCCCTAGCGGGAGCTCCTACAATGAGCAGTTCTTC. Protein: CSASPPSGSSYNEQFF.

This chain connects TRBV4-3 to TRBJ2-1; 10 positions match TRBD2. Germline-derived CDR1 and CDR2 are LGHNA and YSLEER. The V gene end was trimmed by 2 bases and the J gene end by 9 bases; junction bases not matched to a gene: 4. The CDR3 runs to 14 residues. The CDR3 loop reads CASSQQLAGAEQFF. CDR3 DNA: TGCGCCAGCAGCCAACAGCTAGCGGGAGCTGAGCAGTTCTTC.

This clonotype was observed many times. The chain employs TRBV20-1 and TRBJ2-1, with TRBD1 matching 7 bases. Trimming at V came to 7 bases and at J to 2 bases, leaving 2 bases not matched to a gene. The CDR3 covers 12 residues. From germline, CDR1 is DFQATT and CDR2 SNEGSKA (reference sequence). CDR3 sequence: CSEGGAYNEQFF. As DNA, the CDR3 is TGCAGTGAAGGGGGCGCCTACAATGAGCAGTTCTTC.

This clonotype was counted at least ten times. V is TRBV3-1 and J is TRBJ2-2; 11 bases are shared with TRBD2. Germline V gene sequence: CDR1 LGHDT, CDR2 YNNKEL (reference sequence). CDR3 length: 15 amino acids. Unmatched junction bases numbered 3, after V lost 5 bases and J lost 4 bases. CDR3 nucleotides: TGTGCCAGCAGCGAAGGGACTAGCGGCACCGGGGAGCTGTTTTTT. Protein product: CASSEGTSGTGELFF.

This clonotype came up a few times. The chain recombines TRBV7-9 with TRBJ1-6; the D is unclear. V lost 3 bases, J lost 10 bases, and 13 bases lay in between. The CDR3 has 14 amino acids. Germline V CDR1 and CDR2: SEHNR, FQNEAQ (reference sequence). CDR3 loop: CASSFDGAWSPLHF. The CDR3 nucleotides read TGTGCCAGCAGCTTCGACGGTGCTTGGTCACCCCTCCACTTT.

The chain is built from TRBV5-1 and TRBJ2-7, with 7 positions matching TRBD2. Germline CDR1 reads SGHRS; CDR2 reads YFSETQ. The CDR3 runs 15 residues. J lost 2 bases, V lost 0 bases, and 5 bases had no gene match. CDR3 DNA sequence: TGCGCCAGCAGCTTGGTCAGCGGGGCCGCCTACGAGCAGTACTTC. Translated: CASSLVSGAAYEQYF.